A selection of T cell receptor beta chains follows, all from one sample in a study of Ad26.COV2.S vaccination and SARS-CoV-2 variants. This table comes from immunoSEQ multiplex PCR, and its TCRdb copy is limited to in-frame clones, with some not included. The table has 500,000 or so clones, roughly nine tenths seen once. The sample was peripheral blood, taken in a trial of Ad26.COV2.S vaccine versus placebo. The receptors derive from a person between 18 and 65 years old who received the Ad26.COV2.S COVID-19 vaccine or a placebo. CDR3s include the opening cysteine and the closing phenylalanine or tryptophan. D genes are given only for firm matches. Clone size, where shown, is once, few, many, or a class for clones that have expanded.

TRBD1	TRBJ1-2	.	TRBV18	TGTGCCAGCTCACCAAAGGGGGCGACTAACTATGGCTACACCTTC	CASSPKGATNYGYTF
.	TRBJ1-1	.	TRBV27	TGTGCCGAGAAAGGGAGGATAAACACTGAAGCTTTCTTT	CAEKGRINTEAFF
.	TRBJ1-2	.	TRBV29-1	TGCAGCGTTTCTGGGGGAGTTGATGGCTACACCTTC	CSVSGGVDGYTF
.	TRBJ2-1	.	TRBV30	TGTGCCTGGAGTGTACCATATTGGAATGAGCAGTTCTTC	CAWSVPYWNEQFF
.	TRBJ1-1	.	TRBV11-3	TGTGCCAGCAGCTTAGTGTTGGACACTGAAGCTTTCTTT	CASSLVLDTEAFF
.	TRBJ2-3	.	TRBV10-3	TGTGCCATCAGAGGAGGGAATACGCAGTATTTT	CAIRGGNTQYF
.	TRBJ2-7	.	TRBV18	TGTGCCAGCTCACCCGACTACGAGCAGTACTTC	CASSPDYEQYF
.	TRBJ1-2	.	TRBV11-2	TGTGCCAGCAGCCTAGGACAAGGCTACACCTTC	CASSLGQGYTF
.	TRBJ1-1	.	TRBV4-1	TGCGCCAGCAGCCAAGAGGGCCCCGCCGGGGAGAACACTGAAGCTTTCTTT	CASSQEGPAGENTEAFF
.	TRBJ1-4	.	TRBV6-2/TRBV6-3	TGTGCCAGCAGTTACGCGGGTGGCGAAAAACTGTTTTTT	CASSYAGGEKLFF
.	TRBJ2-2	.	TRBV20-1	TGCAGTGCTAGTGGTCCGCCGGGGAACACCGGGGAGCTGTTTTTT	CSASGPPGNTGELFF
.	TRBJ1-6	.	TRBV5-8	TGTGCCAGCAGCTCCCGTGGGGCAGGGGTGGTAAATTCACCCCTCCACTTT	CASSSRGAGVVNSPLHF
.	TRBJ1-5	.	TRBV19	TGTGCCAGTAGGGGTGGGGGTGATAGGCGACAGCCCCAGCATTTT	CASRGGGDRRQPQHF
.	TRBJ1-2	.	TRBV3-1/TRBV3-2	TGTGCCAGCAGCCAAGATACGGTCTATGGCTACACCTTC	CASSQDTVYGYTF
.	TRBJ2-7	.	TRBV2	TGTGCCAGCAGTGACTGGGGACCAAGCTCCTACGAGCAGTACTTC	CASSDWGPSSYEQYF
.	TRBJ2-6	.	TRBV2	TGTGCCAGTCGTCGAGTATTCAACGTCCTGACTTTC	CASRRVFNVLTF
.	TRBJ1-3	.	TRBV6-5	TGTGCCCCAGGGGAGGCACTTTTAGAGGGGAACACCATATATTTT	CAPGEALLEGNTIYF
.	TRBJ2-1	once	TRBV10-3	TGTGCCATCGGTTTCGGGGTCAAAAACACCCCCAATGAGCAGTTCTTC	CAIGFGVKNTPNEQFF
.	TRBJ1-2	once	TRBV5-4	TGTGCCAGCAACCGAGGGAGTCGGACCAGGGACTATGGCTACACCTTC	CASNRGSRTRDYGYTF
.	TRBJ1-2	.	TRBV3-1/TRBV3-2	TGTGCCAGCAGCCCGAGTCGGGTCAGGGAGTACTATGGCTACACCTTC	CASSPSRVREYYGYTF
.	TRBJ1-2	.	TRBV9	TGTGCCAGCAGCGTAGGTCGAGTCCCGGACCTCTACTATGGCTACACCTTC	CASSVGRVPDLYYGYTF
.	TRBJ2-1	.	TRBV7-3	TGTGCCAGCAGCTTAAGCCCCGGGGTGGAGCAGTTCTTC	CASSLSPGVEQFF
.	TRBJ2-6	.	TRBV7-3	TGTGCCAGCGCTGGGGCCAACGTCCTGACTTTC	CASAGANVLTF
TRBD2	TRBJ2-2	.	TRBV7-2	TGTGCCAGCAGCCGTGGGAGCGGGGCGGACACCGGGGAGCTGTTTTTT	CASSRGSGADTGELFF
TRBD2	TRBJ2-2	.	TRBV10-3	TGTGCCATCAGTGAGTTGACTAGCGGGAGTTTCACCGGGGAGCTGTTTTTT	CAISELTSGSFTGELFF
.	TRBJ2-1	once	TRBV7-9	TGTGCCAGCAGCCCCTATATAGCTGAGCAGTTCTTC	CASSPYIAEQFF
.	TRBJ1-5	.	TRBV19	TGTGCCAGTAGTAAGATTATTGGGGGCGCGGGTCAGCCCCAGCATTTT	CASSKIIGGAGQPQHF
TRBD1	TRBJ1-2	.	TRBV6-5	TGTGCCAGTCGACAGGGGTTGAGCTATGGCTACACCTTC	CASRQGLSYGYTF
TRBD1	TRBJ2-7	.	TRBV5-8	TGTGCCAGCAGCTTGTTTACCGGGACAGGGGTTTACGAGCAGTACTTC	CASSLFTGTGVYEQYF
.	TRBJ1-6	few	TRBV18	TGTGCCAGCTCACCGCACGTTAATTCACCCCTCCACTTT	CASSPHVNSPLHF
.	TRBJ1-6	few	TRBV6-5	TGTGCCAGCAGTTTCATTCGCGGCGAAGGATCACCCCTCCACTTT	CASSFIRGEGSPLHF
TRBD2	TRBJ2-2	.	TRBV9	TGTGCCAGCAGCGCGGGACTAGCGGGGGGTTTGTGGGAGCTGTTTTTT	CASSAGLAGGLWELFF
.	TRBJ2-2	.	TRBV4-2	TGTGCCAGCAGCCGCGGTCGCGAGAACACCGGGGAGCTGTTTTTT	CASSRGRENTGELFF
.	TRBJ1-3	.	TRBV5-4	TGTGCCAGCAGCTCCGACGGGGCCTCTGGAAACACCATATATTTT	CASSSDGASGNTIYF
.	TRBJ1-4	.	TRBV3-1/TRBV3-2	TGTGCCAGCAGCCAAGAAAGGTGGGGGGAGGAAAAACTGTTTTTT	CASSQERWGEEKLFF
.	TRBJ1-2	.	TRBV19	TGTGCCAGTAGTATCTTGGGGAACTATGGCTACACCTTC	CASSILGNYGYTF
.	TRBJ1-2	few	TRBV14	TGTGCCAGCAGCCAAGTGGGGGCGGCGGGCTACACCTTC	CASSQVGAAGYTF
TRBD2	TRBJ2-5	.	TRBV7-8	TGTGCCAGCAGCTTAGGGAGACTAGCTCTGAGAGAGACCCAGTACTTC	CASSLGRLALRETQYF
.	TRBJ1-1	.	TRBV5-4	TGTGCCAGCAGCCCTGAACGAGAAAGCGAAGCTTTCTTT	CASSPERESEAFF
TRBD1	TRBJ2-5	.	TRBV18	TGTGCCAGCTCACCAATTTCCGGGACAGGGTTTCGTGAGACCCAGTACTTC	CASSPISGTGFRETQYF
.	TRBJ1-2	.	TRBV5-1	TGCGCCAGCAGCTTGGTAGAGGGCTACGATGGCTACACCTTC	CASSLVEGYDGYTF
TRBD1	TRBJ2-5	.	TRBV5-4	TGTGCCAGCAGCTTGGACCCGGGACAGGGTTTCAGGGCCCAGTACTTC	CASSLDPGQGFRAQYF
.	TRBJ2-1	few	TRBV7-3	TGTGCCAGCAGCCAAACGGCAGGTCGCAATGAGCAGTTCTTC	CASSQTAGRNEQFF
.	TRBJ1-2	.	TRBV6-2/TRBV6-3	TGTGCCAGCAGTTACTACGGCTATGGCTACACCTTC	CASSYYGYGYTF
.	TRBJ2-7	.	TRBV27	TGTGCCAGCTCCTCGGACAGCCATCGGTACGAGCAGTACTTC	CASSSDSHRYEQYF
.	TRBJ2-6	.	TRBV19	TGTGCCAGTAGTATACGGGCCCGGGGGCACACCAACGTCCTGACTTTC	CASSIRARGHTNVLTF
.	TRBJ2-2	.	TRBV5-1	TGCGCCAGCAGCTTGGCCCAGAACACCGGGGAGCTGTTTTTT	CASSLAQNTGELFF
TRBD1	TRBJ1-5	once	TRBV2	TGTGCCAGCTCGGGACAGGGCCTAGATCAGCCCCAGCATTTT	CASSGQGLDQPQHF
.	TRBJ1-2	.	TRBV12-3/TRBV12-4	TGTGCCAGCAGACTGGGGGCAGGGAGCGGCTACACCTTC	CASRLGAGSGYTF
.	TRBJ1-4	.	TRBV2	TGTGCCAGCAGTGAAGGTTTAGGGAGGGGTGAAAAACTGTTTTTT	CASSEGLGRGEKLFF
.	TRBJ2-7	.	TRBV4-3	TGCGCCAGCAGCGCAGGTTTTCACAGCGCCTACGAGGAGCAGTACTTC	CASSAGFHSAYEEQYF